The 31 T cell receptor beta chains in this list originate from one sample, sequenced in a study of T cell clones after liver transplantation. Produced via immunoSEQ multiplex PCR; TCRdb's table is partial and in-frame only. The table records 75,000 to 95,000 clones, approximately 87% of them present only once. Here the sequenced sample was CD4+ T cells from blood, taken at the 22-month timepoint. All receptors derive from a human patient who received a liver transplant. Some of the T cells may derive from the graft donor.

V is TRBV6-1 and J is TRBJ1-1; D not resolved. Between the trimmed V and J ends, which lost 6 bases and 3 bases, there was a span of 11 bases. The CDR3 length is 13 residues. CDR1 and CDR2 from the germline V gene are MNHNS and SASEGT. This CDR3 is CASRLGADTEAFF. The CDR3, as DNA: TGTGCCAGCAGGTTGGGTGCGGACACTGAAGCTTTCTTT.

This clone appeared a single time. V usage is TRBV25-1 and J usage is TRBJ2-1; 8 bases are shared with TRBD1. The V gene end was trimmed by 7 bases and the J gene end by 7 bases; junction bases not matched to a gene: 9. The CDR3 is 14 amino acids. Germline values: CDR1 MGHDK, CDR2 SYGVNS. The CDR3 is CASISDRAENEQFF. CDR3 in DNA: TGTGCCAGCATCTCGGACAGGGCAGAAAATGAGCAGTTCTTC.

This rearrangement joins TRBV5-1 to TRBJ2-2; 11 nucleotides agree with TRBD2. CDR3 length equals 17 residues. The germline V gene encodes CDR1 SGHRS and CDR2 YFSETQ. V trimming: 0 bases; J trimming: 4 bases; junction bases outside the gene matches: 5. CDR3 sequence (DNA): TGCGCCAGCAGCTTGGCAACGACTAGCGGGGTCACCGGGGAGCTGTTTTTT. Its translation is CASSLATTSGVTGELFF.

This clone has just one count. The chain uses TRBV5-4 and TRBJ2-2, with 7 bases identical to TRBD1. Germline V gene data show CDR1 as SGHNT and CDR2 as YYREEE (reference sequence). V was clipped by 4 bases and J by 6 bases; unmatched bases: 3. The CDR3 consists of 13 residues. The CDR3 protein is CASSEGAAGELFF. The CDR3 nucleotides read TGTGCCAGCAGCGAGGGGGCCGCCGGGGAGCTGTTTTTT.

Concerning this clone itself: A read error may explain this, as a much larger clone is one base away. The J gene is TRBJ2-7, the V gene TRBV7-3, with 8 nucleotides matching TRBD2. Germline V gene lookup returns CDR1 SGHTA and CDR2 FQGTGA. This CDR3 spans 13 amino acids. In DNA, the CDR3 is TGTGCCAGCAGCGTAACTAGCGGCTACGAGCAGTACTTC. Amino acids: CASSVTSGYEQYF.

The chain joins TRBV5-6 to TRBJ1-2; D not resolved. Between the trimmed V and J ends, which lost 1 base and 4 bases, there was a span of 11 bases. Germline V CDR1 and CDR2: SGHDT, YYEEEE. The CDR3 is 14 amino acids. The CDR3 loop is CASSLNWAGYGYTF. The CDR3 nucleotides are TGTGCCAGCAGCTTGAACTGGGCGGGCTATGGCTACACCTTC.

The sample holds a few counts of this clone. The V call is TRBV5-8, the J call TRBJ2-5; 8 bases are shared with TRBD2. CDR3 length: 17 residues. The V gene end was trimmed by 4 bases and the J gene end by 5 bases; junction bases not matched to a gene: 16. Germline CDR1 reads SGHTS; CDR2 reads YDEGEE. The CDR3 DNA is TGTGCCAGCAGCCCCGCCGAGTTCCAAGCGGGAGTTGAGACCCAGTACTTC. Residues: CASSPAEFQAGVETQYF.

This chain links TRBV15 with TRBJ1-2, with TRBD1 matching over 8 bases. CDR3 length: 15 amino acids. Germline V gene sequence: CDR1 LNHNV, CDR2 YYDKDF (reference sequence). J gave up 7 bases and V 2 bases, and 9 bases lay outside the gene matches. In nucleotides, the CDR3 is TGTGCCACCAGCAGATCGCAGGGGGCTTTGAGTGGCTACACCTTC. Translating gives CATSRSQGALSGYTF.

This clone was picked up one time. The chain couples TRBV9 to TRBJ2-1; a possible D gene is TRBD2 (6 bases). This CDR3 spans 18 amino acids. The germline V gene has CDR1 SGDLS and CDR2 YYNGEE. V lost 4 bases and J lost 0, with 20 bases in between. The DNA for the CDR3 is TGTGCCAGCAGCCCCCGTGGTAGCGGAGTAAGCTCCTACAATGAGCAGTTCTTC. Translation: CASSPRGSGVSSYNEQFF. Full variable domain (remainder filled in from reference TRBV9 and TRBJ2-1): DSGVTQTPKHLITATGQRVTLRCSPRSGDLSVYWYQQSLDQGLQFLIQYYNGEERAKGNILERFSAQQFPDLHSELNLSSLELGDSALYFCASSPRGSGVSSYNEQFFGPGTRLTVL.

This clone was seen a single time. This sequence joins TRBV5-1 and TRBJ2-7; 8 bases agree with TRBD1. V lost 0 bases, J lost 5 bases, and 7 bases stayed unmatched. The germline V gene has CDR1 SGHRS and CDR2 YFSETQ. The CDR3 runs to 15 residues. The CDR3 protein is CASSLGDRLADEQYF. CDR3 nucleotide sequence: TGCGCCAGCAGCTTGGGGGACAGGTTAGCGGACGAGCAGTACTTC.

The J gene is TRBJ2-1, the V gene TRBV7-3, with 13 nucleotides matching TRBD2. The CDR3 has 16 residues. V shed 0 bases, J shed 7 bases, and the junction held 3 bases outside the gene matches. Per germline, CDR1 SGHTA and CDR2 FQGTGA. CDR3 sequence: CASSLTWGLAGNEQFF. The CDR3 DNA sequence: TGTGCCAGCAGCTTAACTTGGGGACTAGCGGGAAATGAGCAGTTCTTC.

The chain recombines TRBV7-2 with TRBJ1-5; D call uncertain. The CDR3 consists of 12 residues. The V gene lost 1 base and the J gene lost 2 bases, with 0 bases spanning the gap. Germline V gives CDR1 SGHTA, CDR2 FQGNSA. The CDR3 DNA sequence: TGTGCCAGCAGCTTAGGCAATCAGCCCCAGCATTTT. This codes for CASSLGNQPQHF.

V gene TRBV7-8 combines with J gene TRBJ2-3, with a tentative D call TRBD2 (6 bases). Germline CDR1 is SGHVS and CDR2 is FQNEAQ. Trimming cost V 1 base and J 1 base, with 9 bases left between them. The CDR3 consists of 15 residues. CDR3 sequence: CASSLVGGRTDTQYF. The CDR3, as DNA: TGTGCCAGCAGCTTAGTGGGGGGACGCACAGATACGCAGTATTTT.

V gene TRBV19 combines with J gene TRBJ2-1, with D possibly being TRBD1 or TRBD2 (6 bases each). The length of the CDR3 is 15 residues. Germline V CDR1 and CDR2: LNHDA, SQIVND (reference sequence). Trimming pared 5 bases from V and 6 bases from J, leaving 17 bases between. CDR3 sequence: CASSPRPTGANEQFF. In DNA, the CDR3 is TGTGCCAGTAGTCCCCGACCCACGGGGGCCAATGAGCAGTTCTTC.

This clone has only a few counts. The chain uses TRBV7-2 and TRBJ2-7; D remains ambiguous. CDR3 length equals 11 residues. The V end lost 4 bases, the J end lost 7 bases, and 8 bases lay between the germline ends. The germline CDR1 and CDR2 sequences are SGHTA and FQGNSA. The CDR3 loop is CASSSLREQYF. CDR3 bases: TGTGCCAGCAGCTCCCTACGGGAGCAGTACTTC.

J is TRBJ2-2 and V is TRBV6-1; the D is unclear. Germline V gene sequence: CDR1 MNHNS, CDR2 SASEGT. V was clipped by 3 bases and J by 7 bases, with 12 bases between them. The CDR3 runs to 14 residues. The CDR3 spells CASSEIGVGGELFF. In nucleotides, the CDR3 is TGTGCCAGCAGTGAGATTGGGGTTGGCGGGGAGCTGTTTTTT.

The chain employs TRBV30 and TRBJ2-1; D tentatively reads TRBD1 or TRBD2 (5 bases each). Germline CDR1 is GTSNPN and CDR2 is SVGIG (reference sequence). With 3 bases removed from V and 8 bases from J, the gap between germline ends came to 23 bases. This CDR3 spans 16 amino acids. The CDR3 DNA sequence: TGTGCCTGGAGCAGGGCCCTTAACTTAAGGGGAGATGAGCAGTTCTTC. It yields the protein CAWSRALNLRGDEQFF.

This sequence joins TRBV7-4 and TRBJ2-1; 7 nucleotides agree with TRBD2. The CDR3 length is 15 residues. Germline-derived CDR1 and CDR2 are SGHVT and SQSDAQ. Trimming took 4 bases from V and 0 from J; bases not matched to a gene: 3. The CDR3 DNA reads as TGTGCCAGCAGCTGGCGGGGGACCTCCTACAATGAGCAGTTCTTC. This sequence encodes CASSWRGTSYNEQFF. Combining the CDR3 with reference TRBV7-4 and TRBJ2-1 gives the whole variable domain GAGVSQSPRYKVAKRGRDVALRCDSISGHVTLYWYRQTLGQGSEVLTYSQSDAQRDKSGRPSGRFSAERPERSVSTLKIQRTEQGDSAVYLCASSWRGTSYNEQFFGPGTRLTVL.

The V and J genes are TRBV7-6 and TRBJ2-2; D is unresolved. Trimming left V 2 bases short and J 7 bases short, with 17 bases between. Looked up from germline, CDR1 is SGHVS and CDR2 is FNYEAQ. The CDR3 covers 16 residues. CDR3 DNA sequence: TGTGCCAGCAGCTTATTTGCTGGCCCGGTTAACGGGGAGCTGTTTTTT. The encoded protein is CASSLFAGPVNGELFF.

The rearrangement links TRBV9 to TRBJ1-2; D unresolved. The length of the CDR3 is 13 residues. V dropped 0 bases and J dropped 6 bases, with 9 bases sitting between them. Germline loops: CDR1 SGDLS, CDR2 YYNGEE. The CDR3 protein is CASSVAIGNGYTF. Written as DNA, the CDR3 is TGTGCCAGCAGCGTAGCTATAGGGAATGGCTACACCTTC.

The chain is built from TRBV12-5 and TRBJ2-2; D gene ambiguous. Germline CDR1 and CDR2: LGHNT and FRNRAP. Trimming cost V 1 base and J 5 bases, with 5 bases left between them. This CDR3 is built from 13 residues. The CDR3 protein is CASGLGMTGELFF. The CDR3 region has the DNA TGTGCTAGTGGTTTGGGGATGACCGGGGAGCTGTTTTTT.

CDR3 nucleotides: TGTGCCAGCTCCCCGGGACAGGGAGATGGCTACACCTTC. Translated, it gives CASSPGQGDGYTF. The gene calls are TRBV18 and TRBJ1-2, with 9 bases matching TRBD1. V lost 6 bases to trimming and J lost 6 bases; unmatched junction nucleotides: 5. The germline V gene has CDR1 KGHSH and CDR2 LQKENI. The CDR3 consists of 13 residues.

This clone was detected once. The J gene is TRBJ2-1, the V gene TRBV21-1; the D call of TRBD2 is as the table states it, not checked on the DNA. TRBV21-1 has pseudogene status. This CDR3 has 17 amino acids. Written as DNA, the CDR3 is TGTGCCAGCAGTAACTCTCTAGCTCACCATTCCGACAATGAGCAGTTCTTC. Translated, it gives CASSNSLAHHSDNEQFF.

The CDR3 spells CASSPFASEQTQYF. The CDR3 region has the DNA TGTGCCAGCAGCCCATTCGCTAGCGAGCAGACCCAGTACTTC. The chain links TRBV25-1 to TRBJ2-5; possibly TRBD2 for D (6 bases). V was clipped by 6 bases and J by 6 bases, with 17 bases between them. Germline CDR1 is MGHDK and CDR2 is SYGVNS. The CDR3 contains 14 residues.

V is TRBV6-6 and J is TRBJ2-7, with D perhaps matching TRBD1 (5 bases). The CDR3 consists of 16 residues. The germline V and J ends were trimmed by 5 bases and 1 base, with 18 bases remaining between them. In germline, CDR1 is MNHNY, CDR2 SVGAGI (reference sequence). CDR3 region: CASSLGGRVGSYEQYF. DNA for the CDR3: TGTGCCAGCAGTCTTGGCGGCAGGGTGGGATCCTACGAGCAGTACTTC.

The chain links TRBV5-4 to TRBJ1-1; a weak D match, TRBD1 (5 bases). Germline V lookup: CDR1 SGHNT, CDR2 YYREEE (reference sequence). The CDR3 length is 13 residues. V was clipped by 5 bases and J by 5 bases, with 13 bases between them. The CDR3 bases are TGTGCCAGCAGTTCTCAGGGATATACTGAAGCTTTCTTT. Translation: CASSSQGYTEAFF.

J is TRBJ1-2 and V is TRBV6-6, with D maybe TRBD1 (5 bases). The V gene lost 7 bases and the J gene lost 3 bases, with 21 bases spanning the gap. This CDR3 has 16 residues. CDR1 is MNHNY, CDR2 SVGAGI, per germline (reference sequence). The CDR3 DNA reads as TGTGCCAGCAAACCATCATCGGGACTTGGGGACTATGGCTACACCTTC. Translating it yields CASKPSSGLGDYGYTF.

CDR3 coding DNA: TGCAGCGTTGAAGAAGGCGGAGGAAACACCATATATTTT. It translates to CSVEEGGGNTIYF. The J gene is TRBJ1-3, the V gene TRBV29-1; unclear D gene. The CDR3 is 13 residues long. The ends were cut back, 0 bases at V and 4 bases at J, with 7 bases in the middle. The V gene's germline CDR1 is SQVTM and CDR2 ANQGSEA.

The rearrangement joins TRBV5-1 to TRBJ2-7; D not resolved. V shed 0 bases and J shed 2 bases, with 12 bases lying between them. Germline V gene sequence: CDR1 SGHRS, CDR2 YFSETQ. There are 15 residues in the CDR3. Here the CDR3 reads CASSLAGQSTYEQYF. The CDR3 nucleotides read TGCGCCAGCAGCTTGGCCGGCCAATCCACCTACGAGCAGTACTTC. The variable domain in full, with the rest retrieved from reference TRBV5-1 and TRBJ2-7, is KAGVTQTPRYLIKTRGQQVTLSCSPISGHRSVSWYQQTPGQGLQFLFEYFSETQRNKGNFPGRFSGRQFSNSRSEMNVSTLELGDSALYLCASSLAGQSTYEQYFGPGTRLTVT.

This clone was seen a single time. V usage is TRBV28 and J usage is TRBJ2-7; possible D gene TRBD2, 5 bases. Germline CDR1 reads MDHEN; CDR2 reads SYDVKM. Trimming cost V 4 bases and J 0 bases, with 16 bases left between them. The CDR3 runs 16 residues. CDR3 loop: CASSSFTGRVSYEQYF. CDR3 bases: TGTGCCAGCAGTTCATTCACTGGGCGGGTCTCCTACGAGCAGTACTTC.

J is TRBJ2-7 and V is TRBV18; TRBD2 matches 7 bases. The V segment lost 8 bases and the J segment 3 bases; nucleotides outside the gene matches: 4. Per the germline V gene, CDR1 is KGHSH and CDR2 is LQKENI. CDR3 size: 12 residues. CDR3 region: CASHGGNYEQYF. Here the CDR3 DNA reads TGTGCCAGCCACGGGGGGAACTACGAGCAGTACTTC.